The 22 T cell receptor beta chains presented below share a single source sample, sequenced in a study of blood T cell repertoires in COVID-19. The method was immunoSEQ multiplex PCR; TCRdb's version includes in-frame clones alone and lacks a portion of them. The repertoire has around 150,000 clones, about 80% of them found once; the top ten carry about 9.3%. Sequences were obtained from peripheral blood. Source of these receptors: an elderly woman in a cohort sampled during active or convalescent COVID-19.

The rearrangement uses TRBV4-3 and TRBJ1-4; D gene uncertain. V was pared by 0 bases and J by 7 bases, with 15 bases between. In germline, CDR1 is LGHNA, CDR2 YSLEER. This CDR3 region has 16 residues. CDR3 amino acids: CASSQDFEGAGEKLFF. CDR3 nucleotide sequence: TGCGCCAGCAGCCAAGATTTCGAGGGTGCGGGTGAAAAACTGTTTTTT.

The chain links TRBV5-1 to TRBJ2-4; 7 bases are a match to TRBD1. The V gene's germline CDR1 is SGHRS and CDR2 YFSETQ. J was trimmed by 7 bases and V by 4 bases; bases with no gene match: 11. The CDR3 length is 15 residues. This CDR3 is CASSGMTGKRNIQYF. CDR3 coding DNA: TGCGCCAGCAGCGGAATGACAGGGAAGCGGAACATTCAGTACTTC.

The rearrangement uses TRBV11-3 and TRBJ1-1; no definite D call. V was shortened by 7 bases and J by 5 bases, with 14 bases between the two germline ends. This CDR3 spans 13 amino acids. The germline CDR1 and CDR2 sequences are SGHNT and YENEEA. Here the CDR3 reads CASTVAGDTEAFF. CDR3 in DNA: TGTGCCAGCACAGTAGCCGGGGATACTGAAGCTTTCTTT.

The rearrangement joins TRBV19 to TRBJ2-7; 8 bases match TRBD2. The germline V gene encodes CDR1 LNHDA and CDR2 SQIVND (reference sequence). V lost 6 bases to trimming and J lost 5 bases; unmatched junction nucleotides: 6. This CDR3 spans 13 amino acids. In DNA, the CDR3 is TGTGCCAGTAGACCGGGGGGGACAAACGAGCAGTACTTC. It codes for CASRPGGTNEQYF.

The CDR3 region is CASSQMGQEGLFF. The CDR3 coding sequence is TGTGCCAGCAGCCAAATGGGGCAGGAGGGGCTGTTTTTT. V gene TRBV3-1 (or the pseudogene TRBV3-2) combines with J gene TRBJ2-2, with D tentatively TRBD2 (6 bases). The CDR3 length is 13 residues. With 2 bases removed from V and 13 bases from J, the gap between germline ends came to 14 bases. Germline V gene lookup returns CDR1 LGHDT and CDR2 YNNKEL (reference sequence).

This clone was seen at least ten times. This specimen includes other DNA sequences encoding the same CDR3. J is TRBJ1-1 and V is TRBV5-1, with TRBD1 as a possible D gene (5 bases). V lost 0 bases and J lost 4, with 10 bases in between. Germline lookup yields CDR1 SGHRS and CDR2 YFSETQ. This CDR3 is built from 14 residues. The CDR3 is CASSLGPQGTEAFF. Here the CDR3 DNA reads TGCGCCAGCAGCTTGGGACCCCAGGGCACTGAAGCTTTCTTT. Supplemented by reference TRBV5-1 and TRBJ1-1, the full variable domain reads KAGVTQTPRYLIKTRGQQVTLSCSPISGHRSVSWYQQTPGQGLQFLFEYFSETQRNKGNFPGRFSGRQFSNSRSEMNVSTLELGDSALYLCASSLGPQGTEAFFGQGTRLTVV.

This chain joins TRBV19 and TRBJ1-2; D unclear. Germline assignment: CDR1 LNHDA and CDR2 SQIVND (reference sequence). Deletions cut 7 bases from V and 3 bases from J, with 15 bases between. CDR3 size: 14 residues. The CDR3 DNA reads TGTGCCAGTACCCCCGGGAGGGTTGACTATGGCTACACCTTC. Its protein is CASTPGRVDYGYTF.

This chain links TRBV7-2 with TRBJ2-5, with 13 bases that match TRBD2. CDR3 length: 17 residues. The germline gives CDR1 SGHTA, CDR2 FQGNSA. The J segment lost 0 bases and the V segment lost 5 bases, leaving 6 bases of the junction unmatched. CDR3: CASSKGLAGAYQETQYF. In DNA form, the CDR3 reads TGTGCCAGCAGCAAAGGACTAGCGGGGGCGTACCAAGAGACCCAGTACTTC.

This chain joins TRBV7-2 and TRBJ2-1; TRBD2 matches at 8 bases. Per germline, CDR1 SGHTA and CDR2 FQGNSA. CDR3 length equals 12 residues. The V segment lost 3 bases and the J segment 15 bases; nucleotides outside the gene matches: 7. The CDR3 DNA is TGTGCCAGCAGCTTTGTAACGGGGGGGCGGTTCTTC. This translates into CASSFVTGGRFF.

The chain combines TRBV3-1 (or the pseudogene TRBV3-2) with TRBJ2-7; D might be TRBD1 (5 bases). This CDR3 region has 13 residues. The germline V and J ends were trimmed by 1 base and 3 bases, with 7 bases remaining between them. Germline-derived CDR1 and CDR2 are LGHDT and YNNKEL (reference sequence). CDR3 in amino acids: CASSQGQNYEQYV. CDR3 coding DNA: TGTGCCAGCAGCCAAGGACAGAACTACGAGCAGTACGTC.

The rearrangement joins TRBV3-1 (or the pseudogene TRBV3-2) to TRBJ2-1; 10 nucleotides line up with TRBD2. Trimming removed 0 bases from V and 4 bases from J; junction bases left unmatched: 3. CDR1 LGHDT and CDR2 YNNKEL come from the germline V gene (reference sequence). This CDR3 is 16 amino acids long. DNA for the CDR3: TGTGCCAGCAGCCAAGAACTAGCGGGGCTTTACAATGAGCAGTTCTTC. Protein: CASSQELAGLYNEQFF.

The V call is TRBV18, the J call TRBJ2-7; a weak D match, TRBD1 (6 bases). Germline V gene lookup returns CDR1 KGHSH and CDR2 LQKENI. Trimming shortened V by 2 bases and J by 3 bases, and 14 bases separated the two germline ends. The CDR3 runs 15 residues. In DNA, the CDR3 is TGTGCCAGCTCACCATTTTCCCAGGGGATCTACGAGCAGTACTTC. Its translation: CASSPFSQGIYEQYF.

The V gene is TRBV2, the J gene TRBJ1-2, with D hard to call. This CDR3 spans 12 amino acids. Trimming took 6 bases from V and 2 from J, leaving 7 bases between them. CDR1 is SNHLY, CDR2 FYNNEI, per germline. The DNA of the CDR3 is TGTGCCAGCAGCTTCCTGAACTATGGCTACACCTTC. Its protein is CASSFLNYGYTF.

The DNA of the CDR3 is TGCGCCAGCAGCTCCAGGGGGCTGAGTTCACCCCTCCACTTT. The encoded protein is CASSSRGLSSPLHF. This chain uses TRBV5-1 with TRBJ1-6; 8 nucleotides line up with TRBD1. This CDR3 contains 14 residues. V shed 3 bases, J shed 9 bases, and the junction held 5 bases outside the gene matches. The germline gives CDR1 SGHRS, CDR2 YFSETQ.

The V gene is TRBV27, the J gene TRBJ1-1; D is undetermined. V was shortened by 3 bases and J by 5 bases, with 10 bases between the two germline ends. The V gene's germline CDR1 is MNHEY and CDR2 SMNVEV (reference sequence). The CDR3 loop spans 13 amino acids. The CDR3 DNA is TGTGCCAGCAGTTTGACCCGAGGTACTGAAGCTTTCTTT. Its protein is CASSLTRGTEAFF.

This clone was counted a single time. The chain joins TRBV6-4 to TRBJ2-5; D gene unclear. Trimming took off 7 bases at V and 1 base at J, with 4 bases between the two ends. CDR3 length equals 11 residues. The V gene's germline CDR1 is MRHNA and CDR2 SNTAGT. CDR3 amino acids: CASTSQETQYF. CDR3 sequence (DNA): TGTGCCAGCACCTCCCAAGAGACCCAGTACTTC.

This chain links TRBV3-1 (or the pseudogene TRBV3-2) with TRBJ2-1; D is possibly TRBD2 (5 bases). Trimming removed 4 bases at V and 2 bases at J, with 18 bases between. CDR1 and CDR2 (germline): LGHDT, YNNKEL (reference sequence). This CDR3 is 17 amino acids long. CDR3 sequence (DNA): TGTGCCAGCAGCCTAAGAGCGGCGGGCCGCCCCTACAATGAGCAGTTCTTC. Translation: CASSLRAAGRPYNEQFF.

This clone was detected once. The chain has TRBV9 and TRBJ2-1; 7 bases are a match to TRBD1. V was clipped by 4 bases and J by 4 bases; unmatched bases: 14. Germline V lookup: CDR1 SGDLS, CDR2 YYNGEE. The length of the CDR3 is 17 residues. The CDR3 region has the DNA TGTGCCAGCAGCTCACGACAGGGCACCCAATTTTACAATGAGCAGTTCTTC. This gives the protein CASSSRQGTQFYNEQFF.

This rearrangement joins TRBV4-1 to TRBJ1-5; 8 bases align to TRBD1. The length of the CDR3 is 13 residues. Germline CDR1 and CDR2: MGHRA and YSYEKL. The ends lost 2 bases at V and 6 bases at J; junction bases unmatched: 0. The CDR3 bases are TGCGCCAGCAGCCAAACAGGGGGTCAGCCCCAGCATTTT. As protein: CASSQTGGQPQHF.

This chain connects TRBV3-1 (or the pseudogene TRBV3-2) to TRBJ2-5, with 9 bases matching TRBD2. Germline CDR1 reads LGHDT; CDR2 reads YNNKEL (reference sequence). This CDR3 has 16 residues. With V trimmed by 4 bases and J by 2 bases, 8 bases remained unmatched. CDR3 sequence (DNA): TGTGCCAGCAGCCTGAGTAGCGGGGGCTGGCAAGAGACCCAGTACTTC. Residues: CASSLSSGGWQETQYF.

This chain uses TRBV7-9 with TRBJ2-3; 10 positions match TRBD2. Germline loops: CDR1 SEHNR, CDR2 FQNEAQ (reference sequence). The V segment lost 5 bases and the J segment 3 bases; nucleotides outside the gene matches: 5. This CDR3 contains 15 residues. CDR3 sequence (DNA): TGTGCCAGCAGCACCCCTAGCGGGGGAACAGATACGCAGTATTTT. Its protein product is CASSTPSGGTDTQYF.

The DNA of the CDR3 is TGTGCCTGGAGCCGGGACTCTGGAAACACCATATATTTT. Its translation is CAWSRDSGNTIYF. The chain combines TRBV30 with TRBJ1-3; D is undetermined. The CDR3 has 13 residues. V dropped 3 bases and J dropped 0 bases, with 6 bases sitting between them. Germline lookup yields CDR1 GTSNPN and CDR2 SVGIG (reference sequence).